This T cell receptor beta chain derives from a study of shared clonotypes between healthy human individuals. The repertoire was sequenced with immunoSEQ multiplex PCR; TCRdb's copy has only in-frame clones and lacks some. The table lists some 660,000 clones, more than 70% of them singletons, with around 1.8% in the top ten. With V trimmed by 0 bases and J by 2 bases, 4 bases remained unmatched. CDR3 length: 16 amino acids. The germline CDR1 and CDR2 sequences are SGHRS and YFSETQ. The origin of this receptor is a young woman in good health. Sequencing was done on a sample of memory CD4+ T cells sorted from blood. Subset given: CD45RA-negative fraction. This chain connects TRBV5-1 to TRBJ1-5; TRBD1 matches 8 bases. The CDR3 DNA reads as TGCGCCAGCAGCTTGGGCGACAGGGGTGGCAATCAGCCCCAGCATTTT. As protein: CASSLGDRGGNQPQHF.